The clone carrying this T cell receptor beta chain showed up just once. Thawed unstimulated PBMCs were FACS-sorted by CD3, CD4 and CD8 into two populations. The sample comes from a study of T cell clones after liver transplantation. As for the study in general: TCRbeta sequencing after a pre-transplant mixed lymphocyte reaction identified graft-donor-reactive clones, later tracked in post-transplant blood. Apart from a few HCV-positive recipients, transplants were for non-autoimmune, non-viral reasons.

V was trimmed by 8 bases and J by 5 bases, leaving 19 bases between them. CDR1 and CDR2 (germline): LNHDA, SQIVND (reference sequence). This CDR3 region has 15 residues. The protocol was immunoSEQ multiplex PCR, while the TCRdb copy is restricted to in-frame clones and leaves out a portion. Of roughly 73,000 clones in the sample, under 90% were seen once. The V and J genes are TRBV19 and TRBJ1-5; D is perhaps TRBD1 (5 bases). The sequencing here drew on CD4+ T cells from blood, taken before liver transplant. This receptor was taken from a human donor who received a liver transplant. The CDR3 sequence is CASLSRDGYDQPQHF. The CDR3, as DNA: TGTGCCAGTCTGTCCCGGGACGGGTACGATCAGCCCCAGCATTTT.